One sample yielded the 19 T cell receptor beta chains listed below, sequenced in a study of post-analysis software for immune sequencing data. cDNA libraries for TCR beta contained unique molecular identifiers. TCRdb ran MiXCR on the PCR reads and lists one entry per CDR3 protein. The sample has 170,000 or so distinct CDR3 sequences; around 30% are singletons. The antigens for these receptors are not known. Study-wide results and caveats: Compared with controls, patients had more of 4 or 5 TRBV segments, including TRBV5-6, TRBV5-1 and TRBV20-1.

Sequencing input: blood. All receptors come from a girl aged 10-17 years with multiple sclerosis.

The chain has TRBV30 and TRBJ1-1, with 7 nucleotides matching TRBD1. Germline V lookup: CDR1 GTSNPN, CDR2 SVGIG (reference sequence). The CDR3 covers 13 residues. V gave up 5 bases and J gave up 5 bases; unmatched junction bases: 8. CDR3 in amino acids: CAWSRQGRTEAFF. As DNA, the CDR3 is TGTGCCTGGTCGCGACAGGGTCGGACTGAAGCTTTCTTT.

In this sample, this clonotype turned up many times. The V gene is TRBV12-3 or TRBV12-4, the J gene TRBJ2-1; 8 nucleotides line up with TRBD2. V lost 4 bases to trimming and J lost 5 bases; unmatched junction nucleotides: 10. The CDR3 has 16 amino acids. CDR3 bases: TGTGCCAGCAGTTGGGGCGGGCGGGAGGACCACAATGAGCAGTTCTTC. It codes for CASSWGGREDHNEQFF.

The chain employs TRBV20-1 and TRBJ2-6, with a possible D match to TRBD1 (6 bases). Germline V gene data show CDR1 as DFQATT and CDR2 as SNEGSKA (reference sequence). With 5 bases removed from V and 0 bases from J, the gap between germline ends came to 8 bases. The CDR3 spans 14 residues. CDR3 sequence: CSAGQSSGANVLTF. CDR3 in DNA: TGCAGTGCTGGACAGAGCTCTGGGGCCAACGTCCTGACTTTC.

Many counts were recorded for this clonotype. The V and J genes are TRBV18 and TRBJ2-7; tentative D call: TRBD2 (6 bases). Germline CDR1 KGHSH, CDR2 LQKENI. With 4 bases removed from V and 0 bases from J, the gap between germline ends came to 13 bases. The CDR3 has 15 amino acids. The CDR3 nucleotides read TGTGCCAGCTCACTCGAAGCGGGCATCTCCTACGAGCAGTACTTC. It yields the protein CASSLEAGISYEQYF.

This clonotype has at least ten counts. The chain uses TRBV28 and TRBJ2-1, with TRBD2 matching 7 bases. Germline V gives CDR1 MDHEN, CDR2 SYDVKM. This CDR3 has 16 residues. Trimming cost V 5 bases and J 12 bases; bases outside gene matches: 19. CDR3 sequence (DNA): TGTGCCAGCAGTCGCCGGATGGGAGGGAGGTTAAGGGGGCAGTTCTTC. It yields the protein CASSRRMGGRLRGQFF.

The rearrangement joins TRBV29-1 to TRBJ2-1; D remains ambiguous. Germline CDR1 reads SQVTM; CDR2 reads ANQGSEA. Trimming cost V 4 bases and J 6 bases, with 13 bases left between them. The CDR3 is made up of 13 amino acids. The CDR3 spells CSVAPRAFNEQFF. The CDR3 nucleotides read TGCAGCGTTGCCCCTCGAGCCTTCAATGAGCAGTTCTTC.

With respect to this clonotype: It may be a read error: a sequence one base away is much more abundant. The chain employs TRBV7-2 and TRBJ2-5; tentative D call: TRBD1 (5 bases). TRBJ2-7 matches the DNA end more closely, so the J call is doubtful. CDR3 length: 13 residues. Per germline, CDR1 SGHTA and CDR2 FQGNSA. CDR3 sequence reads: CASSPGGQGEQYF. CDR3 in DNA: TGTGCCAGCAGCCCCGGTGGGCAGGGCGAGCAGTACTTC.

The genes are TRBV5-1 and TRBJ1-6; maybe TRBD1 (6 bases). The CDR3 extends over 15 amino acids. CDR1 is SGHRS, CDR2 YFSETQ, per germline. The V gene lost 1 base and the J gene lost 5 bases, with 10 bases spanning the gap. The CDR3, as DNA: TGCGCCAGCAGCTTGAAGGGGGTTGATAATTCACCCCTCCACTTT. Translated: CASSLKGVDNSPLHF. Supplemented by reference TRBV5-1 and TRBJ1-6, the full variable domain reads KAGVTQTPRYLIKTRGQQVTLSCSPISGHRSVSWYQQTPGQGLQFLFEYFSETQRNKGNFPGRFSGRQFSNSRSEMNVSTLELGDSALYLCASSLKGVDNSPLHFGNGTRLTVT.

Many counts were recorded for this clonotype. The V gene is TRBV12-3 or TRBV12-4, the J gene TRBJ2-7; TRBD2 agrees at 8 bases. This CDR3 contains 12 residues. J gave up 3 bases and V 8 bases, and 3 bases lay outside the gene matches. This chain's CDR3 is CASGTRRYEQYF. The CDR3 DNA reads TGTGCCAGCGGGACTAGACGCTACGAGCAGTACTTC.

The rearrangement joins TRBV10-3 to TRBJ2-2; D is ambiguous. CDR3 length equals 15 residues. Germline V gives CDR1 ENHRY, CDR2 SYGVKD. Deletions cut 4 bases from V and 3 bases from J, with 12 bases between. The CDR3 nucleotides are TGTGCCATCAGTGCCCTACCTCCCGACACCGGGGAGCTGTTTTTT. Translating gives CAISALPPDTGELFF.

This clonotype was detected a few times. The rearrangement uses TRBV10-3 and TRBJ2-1; tentative D call: TRBD1 (5 bases). Germline V lookup: CDR1 ENHRY, CDR2 SYGVKD. Trimming took 2 bases from V and 9 from J, leaving 8 bases between them. This CDR3 comprises 12 residues. The CDR3 DNA follows: TGTGCCATCAGTGAGGGGGCTGTTGAGCAGTTCTTC. Translated, it gives CAISEGAVEQFF.

A note on this clonotype: A read error is possible here, since a much larger clone lies one base away. The genes are TRBV29-1 and TRBJ1-1, with 7 bases matching TRBD1. The CDR3 has 14 residues. The germline gives CDR1 SQVTM, CDR2 ANQGSEA. CDR3: CSAEPLGQYTEAFF. DNA for the CDR3: TGCAGCGCTGAACCGCTGGGACAGTACACTGAAGCTTTCTTT. The complete variable domain, with remaining parts taken from reference TRBV29-1 and TRBJ1-1, reads SAVISQKPSRDICQRGTSLTIQCQVDSQVTMMFWYRQQPGQSLTLIATANQGSEATYESGFVIDKFPISRPNLTFSTLTVSNMSPEDSSIYLCSAEPLGQYTEAFFGQGTRLTVV.

As for this clonotype: The junction departs from the called germline gene at one end, perhaps through a read error. The chain has TRBV7-2 and TRBJ1-2, with D perhaps TRBD1 (5 bases). The germline V gene has CDR1 SGHTA and CDR2 FQGNSA. The CDR3 length is 15 residues. The CDR3 loop is CASSFDAGINYDYTF. The CDR3 nucleotides read TGTGCCAGCAGCTTCGATGCAGGGATTAACTATGACTACACCTTC.

A remark on this clonotype: A read error may produce the germline difference seen at one junction end. The chain recombines TRBV5-1 with TRBJ1-4, with D perhaps TRBD1 (5 bases). This CDR3 has 18 amino acids. CDR1 is SGHRS and CDR2 is YFSETQ in the germline V gene. The CDR3 loop is CASSFQSARGASGERLFF. DNA for the CDR3: TGCGCCAGCAGCTTCCAGTCGGCGCGGGGCGCGTCCGGTGAAAGACTGTTTTTT.

Comment on this clonotype: A much more abundant neighbour one base away suggests this may be a read error. The rearrangement links TRBV29-1 to TRBJ1-2; D perhaps matches TRBD1 (5 bases). The CDR3 runs 14 residues. Germline CDR1 and CDR2: SQVTM and ANQGSEA. The CDR3 protein is CSVVGDGANYSYTF. Here the CDR3 DNA reads TGCAGCGTTGTAGGAGACGGGGCTAACTATAGCTACACCTTC.

This clonotype was seen many times. The chain employs TRBV6-5 and TRBJ2-1; D is undetermined. Germline V CDR1 and CDR2: MNHEY, SVGAGI. The CDR3 length is 14 residues. Trimming shortened V by 7 bases and J by 0 bases, and 10 bases separated the two germline ends. The CDR3 loop reads CASNGRDSYNEQFF. CDR3 coding DNA: TGTGCCAGCAATGGTCGAGACTCCTACAATGAGCAGTTCTTC.

Regarding this clonotype: Given a much more abundant clone one base away, this may be a read error. This chain connects TRBV20-1 to TRBJ2-7; 12 bases agree with TRBD1. The germline V gene encodes CDR1 DFQATT and CDR2 SNEGSKA (reference sequence). Unmatched junction bases numbered 11, after V lost 6 bases and J lost 5 bases. The CDR3 spans 15 residues. The CDR3 sequence: CSAPAGDRGRDEQYF. The CDR3 DNA reads TGCAGTGCCCCTGCAGGGGACAGGGGGCGTGACGAGCAGTACTTC.

The J gene is TRBJ1-6, the V gene TRBV3-1, with D perhaps TRBD1 (5 bases). Trimming took off 1 base at V and 4 bases at J, with 14 bases between the two ends. Germline V gene lookup returns CDR1 LGHDT and CDR2 YNNKEL (reference sequence). The CDR3 has 17 amino acids. This CDR3 reads CASSQGQSEIYNSPLHF. DNA for the CDR3: TGTGCCAGCAGCCAAGGACAGTCCGAAATTTATAATTCACCCCTCCACTTT.

In its sample, this clonotype was seen many times. The J gene is TRBJ1-5, the V gene TRBV29-1; D is unclear. The germline V and J ends were trimmed by 6 bases and 6 bases, with 15 bases remaining between them. Germline V CDR1 and CDR2: SQVTM, ANQGSEA. CDR3 length equals 13 residues. Here the CDR3 DNA reads TGCAGCGTCCCCCGGAGGGAAGGTCAGCCCCAGCATTTT. Translating it yields CSVPRREGQPQHF.